The 12 T cell receptor beta chains listed next were all sequenced from one sample in a study of post-analysis software for immune sequencing data. The authors incorporated unique molecular identifiers into the TCR beta cDNA libraries. TCRdb passed the PCR reads through MiXCR, listing each CDR3 protein once. The repertoire has 150,000 to 200,000 distinct CDR3 sequences, 35% to 40% of them found once; the top ten carry roughly 28%. Sequencing was performed on blood, taken after autologous hematopoietic stem cell transplantation. The receptor set was obtained from a girl under 18 with multiple sclerosis.

This clonotype occurred a few times. V usage is TRBV27 and J usage is TRBJ2-7; possibly TRBD1 or TRBD2 for D (5 bases each). Trimming left V 2 bases short and J 0 bases short, with 8 bases between. Germline CDR1 and CDR2: MNHEY and SMNVEV (reference sequence). The CDR3 is 14 amino acids. The CDR3 sequence: CASSLGTPSYEQYF. The CDR3, as DNA: TGTGCCAGCAGTTTAGGGACGCCCTCCTACGAGCAGTACTTC.

This clonotype was picked up many times. This chain connects TRBV6-1 to TRBJ2-7, with D maybe TRBD1 (6 bases). The germline V gene has CDR1 MNHNS and CDR2 SASEGT. The CDR3 spans 16 residues. V was cut by 1 base and J by 0 bases, with 13 bases left in between. The CDR3: CASSEDRDIISYEQYF. The DNA of the CDR3 is TGTGCCAGCAGTGAAGACCGGGACATCATCTCCTACGAGCAGTACTTC.

This clonotype was seen a handful of times. The chain carries TRBV2 and TRBJ2-6, with D tentatively TRBD1 or TRBD2 (5 bases each). V was shortened by 7 bases and J by 1 base, with 11 bases between the two germline ends. The CDR3 covers 15 residues. CDR1 is SNHLY and CDR2 is FYNNEI in the germline V gene. This CDR3 is CASTTEGSGANVLTF. The CDR3, as DNA: TGTGCCAGCACCACAGAGGGGTCTGGGGCCAACGTCCTGACTTTC.

To note about this clonotype: Since a much larger clone is just one base distant, this may be a read error. The rearrangement uses TRBV20-1 and TRBJ2-2, with D perhaps TRBD2 (6 bases). Germline V CDR1 and CDR2: DFQATT, SNEGSKA (reference sequence). The CDR3 extends over 16 amino acids. The CDR3 protein is CSAPKPRRVNTGERFF. The CDR3 region has the DNA TGCAGTGCCCCCAAACCGAGGAGGGTGAACACCGGGGAGCGGTTTTTT.

CDR3 residues: CASSDWGTSGVYEQYF. The CDR3 region has the DNA TGTGCCAGCAGCGACTGGGGGACTAGCGGGGTGTACGAGCAGTACTTC. The rearrangement joins TRBV2 to TRBJ2-7; 13 bases map to TRBD2. CDR1 SNHLY and CDR2 FYNNEI come from the germline V gene. V trimming: 6 bases; J trimming: 4 bases; junction bases outside the gene matches: 9. CDR3 length: 16 amino acids.

This chain connects TRBV6-6 to TRBJ1-6, with D perhaps TRBD1 (5 bases). V was cut by 7 bases and J by 9 bases, with 16 bases left in between. Per the germline V gene, CDR1 is MNHNY and CDR2 is SVGAGI (reference sequence). The CDR3 totals 14 residues. The CDR3 loop is CASIDRGVGSPLHF. The DNA for the CDR3 is TGTGCCAGCATCGACCGGGGGGTAGGTTCACCCCTCCACTTT.

This clonotype was observed a few times. This chain uses TRBV4-1 with TRBJ2-5, with TRBD1 matching over 7 bases. The CDR3 runs to 17 residues. Trimming at V came to 0 bases and at J to 5 bases, leaving 12 bases not matched to a gene. Germline V gene lookup returns CDR1 MGHRA and CDR2 YSYEKL. CDR3 sequence: CASSQDEGARVWETQYF. DNA of the CDR3: TGCGCCAGCAGCCAAGATGAGGGGGCGCGAGTATGGGAGACCCAGTACTTC.

This clonotype showed up many times. The CDR3 DNA follows: TGTGCCAGCACCCTCCGAATGGGGGGAGAGACCCAGTACTTC. As protein: CASTLRMGGETQYF. This chain uses TRBV6-2 or TRBV6-3 with TRBJ2-5; TRBD2 is a possible D gene (6 bases). The CDR3 consists of 14 residues. V was cut by 7 bases and J by 4 bases, with 16 bases left in between. The germline V gene has CDR1 MNHEY and CDR2 SVGEGT.

There are a few counts of this clonotype. The chain uses TRBV3-1 and TRBJ2-1; 9 nucleotides agree with TRBD2. V was pared by 4 bases and J by 2 bases, with 9 bases of the junction left unmatched. The CDR3 sequence is 17 residues long. Germline lookup yields CDR1 LGHDT and CDR2 YNNKEL (reference sequence). The CDR3 here is CASSRTLAGIPYNEQFF. The CDR3, as DNA: TGTGCCAGCAGCCGTACTCTAGCGGGAATACCCTACAATGAGCAGTTCTTC.

The gene calls are TRBV20-1 and TRBJ1-5; 9 bases fit TRBD1. V dropped 5 bases and J dropped 4; count of bases not matched to a gene: 12. The CDR3 has 16 residues. Germline CDR1 DFQATT, CDR2 SNEGSKA (reference sequence). This CDR3 is CSAPHPQGAINQPQHF. CDR3 coding DNA: TGCAGTGCTCCGCATCCACAGGGGGCGATAAATCAGCCCCAGCATTTT.

This sequence joins TRBV6-5 and TRBJ2-3, with D possibly being TRBD2 (7 bases). This CDR3 comprises 15 residues. Germline CDR1 reads MNHEY; CDR2 reads SVGAGI. The germline V and J ends were trimmed by 0 bases and 4 bases, with 11 bases remaining between them. The CDR3 coding sequence is TGTGCCAGCAGTTACTCGATAGGGGGGGCAGATACGCAGTATTTT. It specifies CASSYSIGGADTQYF.

This clonotype was counted only a few times. V is TRBV14 and J is TRBJ2-6; the D gene could be TRBD1 or TRBD2 (5 bases each). CDR3 size: 16 residues. Trimming shortened V by 6 bases and J by 0 bases, and 12 bases separated the two germline ends. The germline V gene encodes CDR1 SGHDN and CDR2 FVKESK. The CDR3 spells CASSLGRLSGANVLTF. In DNA, the CDR3 is TGTGCCAGCAGTCTGGGACGTCTCTCTGGGGCCAACGTCCTGACTTTC. The variable domain in full, completed from reference TRBV14 and TRBJ2-6, reads EAGVTQFPSHSVIEKGQTVTLRCDPISGHDNLYWYRRVMGKEIKFLLHFVKESKQDESGMPNNRFLAERTGGTYSTLKVQPAELEDSGVYFCASSLGRLSGANVLTFGAGSRLTVL.